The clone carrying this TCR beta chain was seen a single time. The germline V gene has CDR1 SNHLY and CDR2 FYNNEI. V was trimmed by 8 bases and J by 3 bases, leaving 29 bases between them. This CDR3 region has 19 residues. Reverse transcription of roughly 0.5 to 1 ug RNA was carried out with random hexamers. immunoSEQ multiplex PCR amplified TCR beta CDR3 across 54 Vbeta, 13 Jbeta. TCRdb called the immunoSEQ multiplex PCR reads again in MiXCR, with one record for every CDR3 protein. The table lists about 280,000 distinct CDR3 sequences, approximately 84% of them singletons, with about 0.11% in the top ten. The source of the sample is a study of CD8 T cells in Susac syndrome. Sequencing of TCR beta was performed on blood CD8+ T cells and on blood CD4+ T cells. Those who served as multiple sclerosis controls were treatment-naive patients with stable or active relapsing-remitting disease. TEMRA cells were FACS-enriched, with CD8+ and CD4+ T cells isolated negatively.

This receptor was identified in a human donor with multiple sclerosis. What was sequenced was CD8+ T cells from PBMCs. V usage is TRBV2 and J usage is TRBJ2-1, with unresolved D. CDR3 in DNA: TGTGCCAGCCTCAGTCCCAACTACAAAAACCAGAGAGGCTACAATGAGCAGTTCTTC. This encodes CASLSPNYKNQRGYNEQFF.